The entry that follows covers one TCR beta chain sequence. Sequenced by immunoSEQ multiplex PCR; TCRdb stores in-frame clones only, minus some. The data hold about 49,000 clones, with around 87% observed a single time. Losses at the gene ends were 5 bases for V and 5 bases for J; bases not matched to a gene: 8. CDR3 length: 14 residues. Germline lookup yields CDR1 SEHNR and CDR2 FQNEAQ (reference sequence). The entry originates in a study of T cell changes during pregnancy in multiple sclerosis. Here the sequenced sample was peripheral blood, taken after pregnancy. The origin of this receptor is a female donor in good health, enrolled as a control in a pregnancy study. V usage is TRBV7-9 and J usage is TRBJ1-1; TRBD1 aligns across 7 bases. The CDR3 DNA reads as TGTGCCAGCAGCCCCGGGACAGTGAGGACTGAAGCTTTCTTT. This gives the protein CASSPGTVRTEAFF. The full variable domain, completed using reference TRBV7-9 and TRBJ1-1, is DTGVSQNPRHKITKRGQNVTFRCDPISEHNRLYWYRQTLGQGPEFLTYFQNEAQLEKSRLLSDRFSAERPKGSFSTLEIQRTEQGDSAMYLCASSPGTVRTEAFFGQGTRLTVV.